The sequence of this T cell receptor (beta chain) was determined in a study of T cell responses to AZD1222 COVID-19 vaccine. Using immunoSEQ multiplex PCR, the repertoire was profiled, and TCRdb retains in-frame clones only, with some absent. The sample holds some 130,000 clones; about nine tenths are singletons and the top ten take about 7%. General study results and limits: Elevations in Spike-specific TCR breadth and depth followed administration of two AZD1222 doses. Close to half of spike-specific TCRs reportedly recognize unmutated variant regions. At 160-218 and 743-854, vaccine-associated CD4 TCRs were dominant, and they spanned spike. Most donors were white British and more were female, and clonal diversity was possibly underestimated.

Comment on this clone: Its target is unknown.

V lost 5 bases and J lost 4, with 12 bases in between. CDR1 and CDR2 (germline): SGHVS, FQNEAQ. The CDR3 spans 14 residues. The chain has TRBV7-8 and TRBJ1-5; no reliable D call. The sequenced sample was peripheral blood, obtained on day 0 of AZD1222 vaccination. This TCR was sampled from an adult in good health. The DNA of the CDR3 is TGTGCCAGCAGCACGAAAATAAGGAATCAGCCCCAGCATTTT. This encodes CASSTKIRNQPQHF.